This TCR beta chain comes out of a study of shared clonotypes between healthy human individuals. General observations from the study: The study found lower generation probabilities in non-shared clonotypes than in those shared by all four donors. Blood was the sole source, and tissue repertoires probably differ. The study's rarefaction showed incomplete sorted-subset sequencing despite large depth.

Deep-level settings were used for running the assay. The method was immunoSEQ multiplex PCR; TCRdb's version includes in-frame clones alone and lacks a portion of them. This table holds around 1,100,000 clones, 77% found once. CDR1 and CDR2 (germline): LNHNV, YYDKDF (reference sequence). This CDR3 is built from 13 residues. Trimming pared 3 bases from V and 6 bases from J, leaving 11 bases between. As concerns this clone: Its antigen is currently unknown.

The chain carries TRBV15 and TRBJ1-2; D gene unclear. The clonotype comes from a man between 18 and 35 years old in good health. Some clones in this sample may be carry-over from other donors' samples. Sequenced sample: memory CD4+ T cells from PBMCs. As for subset: CD45RA-negative fraction. CDR3: CATSSEWYDGYTF. CDR3 nucleotides: TGTGCCACCAGCAGCGAATGGTATGATGGCTACACCTTC.